These T cell receptor beta chains were read from a single sample in a study of T cells after yellow fever vaccination. TCRdb reanalysed the 5' RACE reads using MiXCR and keeps one entry per CDR3 protein. The data contain under 250,000 distinct CDR3 sequences, less than 8.5% of them singletons. The starting material was CD4+ T cells sorted from PBMCs, obtained 15 days after the yellow fever booster vaccination. The receptors shown here come from a man aged 25-40 years who received the YFV17D yellow fever vaccine. Each CDR3 is given with its conserved first and last residue. A D gene is named only where the DNA matches it firmly. Expanded clones are given a class, and other clones once, few, many or no size at all.

d_call j_call v_call clone_size cdr3_nt cdr3_aa
- TRBJ2-3 TRBV4-3 - TGCGCCAGCAGCCAAGATGCGGGCACAGATACGCAGTATTTT CASSQDAGTDTQYF
TRBD1 TRBJ1-2 TRBV5-1 - TGCGCCAGCAGCAGGGACAGGGTTGAGAATGGCTACACCTTC CASSRDRVENGYTF
TRBD1 TRBJ2-5 TRBV19 few TGTGCCAGTAGTCTTGGTCCCGGGACAGCCCAAGAGACCCAGTACTTC CASSLGPGTAQETQYF
- TRBJ2-2 TRBV28 few TGTGCTAGCAGTTTACGGGGAGGAGTAACCGGGGAGCTGTTTTTT CASSLRGGVTGELFF
- TRBJ2-1 TRBV7-9 many TGTGCCAGCAGCTTACGTTTGGTAGACTACAATGAGCAGTTCTTC CASSLRLVDYNEQFF
TRBD1 TRBJ2-2 TRBV20-1 - TGCAGTGCTACGAGACAGGGGGCCTTTGGGAACACCGGGGAGCTGTTTTTT CSATRQGAFGNTGELFF
- TRBJ2-3 TRBV20-1 once TGCAGTGCTAGCGCTAGCGCTGAGGGAGATACGCAGTATTTT CSASASAEGDTQYF
- TRBJ1-2 TRBV3-1 few TGTGCCAGCAGCCAAGGTAGACAGGCTTACTATGGCTACACCTTC CASSQGRQAYYGYTF
TRBD2 TRBJ2-1 TRBV7-2 - TGTGCCAGCAGTGGTAGCGGGGTAGACAATGAGCAGTTCTTC CASSGSGVDNEQFF
- TRBJ2-2 TRBV28 few TGTGCCAGCAGTTTCGGGCGGGCGGGGACCGGGGAGCTGTTTTTT CASSFGRAGTGELFF
- TRBJ2-7 TRBV7-6 many TGTGCCAGCAGCCTGGGGGTTCTCGGGTACCTGGACGAGCAGTACTTC CASSLGVLGYLDEQYF
- TRBJ2-1 TRBV10-3 - TGTGCCATCAGTGAGTCGAAGGAGGTCGGGGCCTACAATGAGCAGTTCTTC CAISESKEVGAYNEQFF
TRBD1 TRBJ1-5 TRBV19 few TGTGCCAGTAGTATAGCCCACAGGGGAGGCAATCAGCCCCAGCATTTT CASSIAHRGGNQPQHF
- TRBJ1-2 TRBV28 - TGTGCCAGCAGTTTGGGCAACCGCGGCTATGGCTACACCTTC CASSLGNRGYGYTF
- TRBJ1-5 TRBV16 many TGTGCCAGCAGCCAACAGGGAAATCAGCCCCAGCATTTT CASSQQGNQPQHF
- TRBJ2-7 TRBV4-3 few TGCGCCAGCAGCCAAGAGTCCGGGTTCGAGCAGTACTTC CASSQESGFEQYF
TRBD2 TRBJ2-3 TRBV7-3 - TGTGCCAGCAGCTCGGGACTAGCGGGAGTAGTGGATACGCAGTATTTT CASSSGLAGVVDTQYF
- TRBJ1-2 TRBV7-2 - TGTGCCAGCAGCTTTCAACAGGAATCTGGCTACACCTTC CASSFQQESGYTF
- TRBJ2-1 TRBV21-1 - TGTGCCAGCAGCAAAGGGGGGACTGAGCAGTTCTTC CASSKGGTEQFF
- TRBJ2-1 TRBV15 - TGTGCCACCAGCAGTCCAACTAGAAGGGAGTTCTTC CATSSPTRREFF
- TRBJ2-5 TRBV6-5 many TGTGCCAGCAGTTTACCACAACAAGAGACCCAGTACTTC CASSLPQQETQYF
TRBD2 TRBJ2-2 TRBV5-1 - TGCGCCAGCAGTACTAGCGGCAACACCGGGGAGCTGTTTTTT CASSTSGNTGELFF
TRBD2 TRBJ2-1 TRBV11-2 many TGTGCCAGCAGCTCCATAGCGGGAGTGGAGAATGAGCAGTTCTTC CASSSIAGVENEQFF
- TRBJ2-7 TRBV12-3/TRBV12-4 - TGTGCCAGCAGTCCCTCCGGGACTCCTGTCTACGAGCAGTACTTC CASSPSGTPVYEQYF
- TRBJ2-1 TRBV15 many TGTGCCACCAGCAGAGACCGGCAGGGGCGGAATGAGCAGTTCTTC CATSRDRQGRNEQFF
TRBD2 TRBJ2-3 TRBV27 few TGTGCCAGCAGTTTATCCGTCTTAGCGGGAGAAGGCACAGATACGCAGTATTTT CASSLSVLAGEGTDTQYF
- TRBJ2-3 TRBV7-2 few TGTGCCAGCAGCTTAGATAGCTACACAGATACGCAGTATTTT CASSLDSYTDTQYF
TRBD2 TRBJ2-3 TRBV12-3/TRBV12-4 - TGTGCCAGCAGTTTAACAGCGGGAGTTGTGTCAGATACGCAGTATTTT CASSLTAGVVSDTQYF
- TRBJ2-3 TRBV24-1 few TGTGCCACCAGCACGAGGGGCACAGATACGCAGTATTTT CATSTRGTDTQYF
- TRBJ2-5 TRBV29-1 - TGCAGTGGGGACATTAACCAAGAGACCCAGTACTTC CSGDINQETQYF
- TRBJ2-2 TRBV5-1 - TGCGCCAGCAGGGGGAGCGTAGGATACTCTCCCGGGGAGCTGTTTTTT CASRGSVGYSPGELFF
- TRBJ1-1 TRBV29-1 - TGCAGCGCTGAAGGCGGGGATTTATCCACTGAAGCTTTCTTT CSAEGGDLSTEAFF
- TRBJ2-7 TRBV20-1 - TGCAGTGCTTTTAGGGCTTCCGAGCAGTACTTC CSAFRASEQYF
- TRBJ1-2 TRBV19 few TGTGCCAGTTCGGCAGCGACTAACTATGGCTACACCTTC CASSAATNYGYTF
- TRBJ2-1 TRBV20-1 few TGCAGTGCTGCGGAGGGGAGTTACAATGAGCAGTTCTTC CSAAEGSYNEQFF
TRBD2 TRBJ2-7 TRBV12-3/TRBV12-4 many TGTGCCAGCAGTAGACTAGCGGGAGGGTACGAGCAGTACTTC CASSRLAGGYEQYF
- TRBJ1-2 TRBV7-2 many TGTGCCAGCAGCTTTACTAGAACAACTAACTATGGCTACACCTTC CASSFTRTTNYGYTF
- TRBJ2-1 TRBV6-1 - TGTGCCAGCAGTCCAAGAGTCTCCTACAATGAGCAGTTCTTC CASSPRVSYNEQFF
- TRBJ2-1 TRBV6-2/TRBV6-3 - TGTGCCAGCAGTAACGGAGCGCTAGTCCGGGTATACAATGAGCAGTTCTTC CASSNGALVRVYNEQFF
- TRBJ1-1 TRBV10-3 many TGTGCCATAAACGACGGACGGGGGCCCGAAGCTTTCTTT CAINDGRGPEAFF
- TRBJ2-2 TRBV7-3 - TGTGCCAGTTCGGTAACCAGGAGCACCGGGGAGCTGTTTTTT CASSVTRSTGELFF
- TRBJ2-2 TRBV7-2 - TGTGCCAGCAGCTCACTTCGGACTCAGAACACCGGGGAGCTGTTTTTT CASSSLRTQNTGELFF
TRBD1 TRBJ2-2 TRBV18 few TGTGCCAGCTCACCGGGACAGGGAAACACCGGGGAGCTGTTTTTT CASSPGQGNTGELFF
TRBD1 TRBJ2-1 TRBV20-1 few TGCAGTGCTACCCGGACAGGGGGGTATGAGCAGTTCTTC CSATRTGGYEQFF
- TRBJ1-1 TRBV7-8 - TGTGCCAGCAGCCCCTACGGCCGGAACACTGAAGCTTTCTTT CASSPYGRNTEAFF
TRBD2 TRBJ2-1 TRBV20-1 few TGCTGTGCCCGCGCCACTAGCGCGAGCTCCTACAATGAGCAGTTCTTC CCARATSASSYNEQFF
- TRBJ2-7 TRBV5-1 - TGCGCCAGCAGCTTGGAGTTGGGCCCCTACGAGCAGTACTTC CASSLELGPYEQYF